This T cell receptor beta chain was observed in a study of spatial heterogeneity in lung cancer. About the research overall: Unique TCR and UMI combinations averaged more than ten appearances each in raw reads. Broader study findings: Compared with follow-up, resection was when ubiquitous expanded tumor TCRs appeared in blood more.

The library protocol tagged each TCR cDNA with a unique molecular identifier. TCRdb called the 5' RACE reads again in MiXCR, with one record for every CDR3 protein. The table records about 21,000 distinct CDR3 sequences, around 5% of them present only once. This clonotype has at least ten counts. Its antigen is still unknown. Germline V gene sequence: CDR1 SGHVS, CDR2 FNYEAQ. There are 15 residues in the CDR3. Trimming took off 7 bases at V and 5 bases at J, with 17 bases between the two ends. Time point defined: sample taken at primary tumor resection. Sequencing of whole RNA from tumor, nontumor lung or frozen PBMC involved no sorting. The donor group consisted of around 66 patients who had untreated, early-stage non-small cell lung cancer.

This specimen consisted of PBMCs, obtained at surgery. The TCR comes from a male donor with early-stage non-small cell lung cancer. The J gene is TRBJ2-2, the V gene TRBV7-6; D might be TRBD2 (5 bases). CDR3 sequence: CASTPRPPGTGELFF. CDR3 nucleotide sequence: TGTGCCAGCACCCCGAGACCCCCGGGGACCGGGGAGCTGTTTTTT. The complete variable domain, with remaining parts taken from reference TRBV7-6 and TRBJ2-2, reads GAGVSQSPRYKVTKRGQDVALRCDPISGHVSLYWYRQALGQGPEFLTYFNYEAQQDKSGLPNDRFSAERPEGSISTLTIQRTEQRDSAMYRCASTPRPPGTGELFFGEGSRLTVL.